This T cell receptor beta chain was captured in a study of healthy donors' naive CD4 and CD8 T cells. This clonotype was seen a handful of times. No antigen is known for it. Each TCR library used around 0.5 ug of total RNA and a linear amplification protocol. TCRdb itself ran the reads through MiXCR, one entry per CDR3 protein. Of around 200,000 distinct CDR3 sequences in the sample, over 60% are singletons; the top ten hold 2% to 2.5%. Overall study results and limits: Reportedly, most V and J gene segments showed naive CD4+ versus CD8+ bias. Positive CDR3 charge linked to CD4+ cells, negative to CD8+ cells.

The sample consisted of naive CD4+ and CD8+ T cells sorted from blood, pooled from several donors. This receptor was obtained from a pool of human donors in good health; the sample pools cells from several healthy donors.

The CDR3 region has the DNA TGCAGCGTTGAAGATCCGAGTAATGACAACGAGCAGTACTTC. Protein: CSVEDPSNDNEQYF. The V and J genes are TRBV29-1 and TRBJ2-7; D unclear. The germline CDR1 and CDR2 sequences are SQVTM and ANQGSEA. The length of the CDR3 is 14 residues. Trimming took 0 bases from V and 5 from J, leaving 14 bases between them.